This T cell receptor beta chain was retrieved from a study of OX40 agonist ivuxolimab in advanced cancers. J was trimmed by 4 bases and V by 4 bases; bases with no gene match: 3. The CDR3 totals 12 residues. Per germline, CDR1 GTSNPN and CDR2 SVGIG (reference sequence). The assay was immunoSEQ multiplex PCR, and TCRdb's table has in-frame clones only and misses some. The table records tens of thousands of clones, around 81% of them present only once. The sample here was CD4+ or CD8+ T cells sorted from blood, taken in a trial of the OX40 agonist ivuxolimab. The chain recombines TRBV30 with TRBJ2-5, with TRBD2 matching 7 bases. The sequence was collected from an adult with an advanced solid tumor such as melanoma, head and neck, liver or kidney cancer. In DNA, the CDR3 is TGTGCCTGGACGGGGGGACGAGAGACCCAGTACTTC. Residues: CAWTGGRETQYF.